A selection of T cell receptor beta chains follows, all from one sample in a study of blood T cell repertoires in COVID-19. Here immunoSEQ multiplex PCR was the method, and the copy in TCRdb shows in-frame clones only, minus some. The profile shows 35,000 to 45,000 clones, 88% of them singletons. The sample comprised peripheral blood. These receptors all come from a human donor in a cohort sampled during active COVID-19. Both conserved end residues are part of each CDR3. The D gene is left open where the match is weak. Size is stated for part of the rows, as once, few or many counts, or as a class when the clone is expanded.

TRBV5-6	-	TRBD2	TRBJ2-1	TGTGCCAGCAGCTTGGACGAGCTAGCGGGATACCCCCGTGAGCAGTTCTTC	CASSLDELAGYPREQFF
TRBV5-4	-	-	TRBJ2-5	TGTGCCAGCAGTAAAACGGGGTTAGAGACCCAGTACTTC	CASSKTGLETQYF
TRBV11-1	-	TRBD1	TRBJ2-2	TGTGCCAGCAGCTTAAATACAGGGGCGAACACCGGGGAGCTGTTTTTT	CASSLNTGANTGELFF
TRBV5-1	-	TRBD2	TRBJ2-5	TGCGCCAGCAGCCCAGGGACTAGCGGGGGGGAGAAAGAGACCCAGTACTTC	CASSPGTSGGEKETQYF
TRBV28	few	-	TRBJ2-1	TGTGCCAGCAGTTTACTAGCGGGACAGGCTAAGTTCTTC	CASSLLAGQAKFF
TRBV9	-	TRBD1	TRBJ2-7	TGTGCCAGCAGCCCCCGACAGGGTCAGGACGAGCAGTACTTC	CASSPRQGQDEQYF
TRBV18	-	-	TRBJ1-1	TGTGCCAGCTCACCACCCCGGGAGACTGAAGCTTTCTTT	CASSPPRETEAFF
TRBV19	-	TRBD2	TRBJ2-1	TGTGCCAGTAGTAAGACTAGCTCCTACTCCTACAATGAGCAGTTCTTC	CASSKTSSYSYNEQFF
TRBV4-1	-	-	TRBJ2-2	TGCGCCAGCAGCCAAGCAAGAGCCGGGGAGCTGTTTTTT	CASSQARAGELFF
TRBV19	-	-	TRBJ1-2	TGTGCCAGTAGTTCCAACTCGGGGTTTGGCTACACCTTC	CASSSNSGFGYTF
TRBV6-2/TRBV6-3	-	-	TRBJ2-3	TGTGCCAGCAGTTACAGGCCCCCCAATAGGAGCGCAGATACGCAGTATTTT	CASSYRPPNRSADTQYF
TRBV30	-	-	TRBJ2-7	TGTGCCTGGAGGGACAGCTACGAGCAGTACTTC	CAWRDSYEQYF